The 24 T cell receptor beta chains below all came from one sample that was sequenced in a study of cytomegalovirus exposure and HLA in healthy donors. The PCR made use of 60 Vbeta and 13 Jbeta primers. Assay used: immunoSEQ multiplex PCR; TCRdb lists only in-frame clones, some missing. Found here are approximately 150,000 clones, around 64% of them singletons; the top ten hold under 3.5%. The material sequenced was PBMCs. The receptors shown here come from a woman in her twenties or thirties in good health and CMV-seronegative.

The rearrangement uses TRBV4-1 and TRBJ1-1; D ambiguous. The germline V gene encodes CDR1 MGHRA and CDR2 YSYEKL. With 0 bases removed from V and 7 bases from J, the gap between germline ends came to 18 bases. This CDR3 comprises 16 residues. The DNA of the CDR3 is TGCGCCAGCAGCCAAGATCGAAAAGGGAGAGGGAGTGAAGCTTTCTTT. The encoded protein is CASSQDRKGRGSEAFF.

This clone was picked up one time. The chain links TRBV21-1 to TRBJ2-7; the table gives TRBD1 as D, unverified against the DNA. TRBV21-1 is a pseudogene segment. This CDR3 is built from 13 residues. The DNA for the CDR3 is TGTGCCAGCAGGGGACAGCGGACCTACGAGCAGTACTTC. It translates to CASRGQRTYEQYF.

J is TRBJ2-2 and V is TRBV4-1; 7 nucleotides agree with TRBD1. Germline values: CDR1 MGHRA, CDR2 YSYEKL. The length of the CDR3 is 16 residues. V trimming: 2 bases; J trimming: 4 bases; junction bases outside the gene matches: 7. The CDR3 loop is CASSQPTGSRTGELFF. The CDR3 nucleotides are TGCGCCAGCAGCCAACCGACAGGGAGTCGCACCGGGGAGCTGTTTTTT.

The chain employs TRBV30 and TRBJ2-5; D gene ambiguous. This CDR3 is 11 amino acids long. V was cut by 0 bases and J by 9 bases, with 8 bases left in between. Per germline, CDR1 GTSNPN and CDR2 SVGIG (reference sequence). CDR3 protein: CAWSVRGPQYF. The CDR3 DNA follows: TGTGCCTGGAGTGTACGTGGGCCCCAGTACTTC. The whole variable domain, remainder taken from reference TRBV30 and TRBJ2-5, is SQTIHQWPATLVQPVGSPLSLECTVEGTSNPNLYWYRQAAGRGLQLLFYSVGIGQISSEVPQNLSASRPQDRQFILSSKKLLLSDSGFYLCAWSVRGPQYFGPGTRLLVL.

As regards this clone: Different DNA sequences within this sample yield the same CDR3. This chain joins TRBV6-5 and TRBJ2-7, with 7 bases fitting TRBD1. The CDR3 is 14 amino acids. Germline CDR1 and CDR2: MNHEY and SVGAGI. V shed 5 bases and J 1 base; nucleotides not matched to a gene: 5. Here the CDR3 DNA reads TGTGCCAGCAGTCTACGACAGGGATCCTACGAGCAGTACTTC. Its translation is CASSLRQGSYEQYF.

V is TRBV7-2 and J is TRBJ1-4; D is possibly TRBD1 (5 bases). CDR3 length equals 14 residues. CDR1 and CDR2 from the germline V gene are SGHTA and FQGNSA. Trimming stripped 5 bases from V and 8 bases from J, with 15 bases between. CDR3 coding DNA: TGTGCCAGCAGCCCCGGAGCGGGGCGGGAAAAACTGTTTTTT. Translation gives CASSPGAGREKLFF.

The CDR3 sequence is CASSFKAGGSTDTQYF. The CDR3 DNA sequence: TGTGCCAGCAGTTTTAAGGCGGGAGGTAGCACAGATACGCAGTATTTT. This rearrangement joins TRBV27 to TRBJ2-3; 8 bases line up with TRBD2. Germline CDR1 and CDR2: MNHEY and SMNVEV (reference sequence). The CDR3 length is 16 residues. V was pared by 3 bases and J by 0 bases, with 5 bases of the junction left unmatched.

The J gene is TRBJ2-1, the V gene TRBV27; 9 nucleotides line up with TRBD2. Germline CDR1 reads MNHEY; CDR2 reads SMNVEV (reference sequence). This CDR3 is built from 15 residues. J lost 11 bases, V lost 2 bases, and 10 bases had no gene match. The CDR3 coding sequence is TGTGCCAGCAGTTTAACCGCTAGCGGGAAGGGGAAGCAGTTCTTC. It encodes CASSLTASGKGKQFF.

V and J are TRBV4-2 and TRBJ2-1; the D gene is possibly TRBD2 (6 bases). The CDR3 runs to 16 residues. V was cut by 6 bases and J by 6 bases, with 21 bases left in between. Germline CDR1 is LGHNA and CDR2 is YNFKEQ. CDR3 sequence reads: CASSNSISGGGNEQFF. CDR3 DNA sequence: TGTGCCAGCAGTAATTCTATTAGCGGTGGGGGCAATGAGCAGTTCTTC.

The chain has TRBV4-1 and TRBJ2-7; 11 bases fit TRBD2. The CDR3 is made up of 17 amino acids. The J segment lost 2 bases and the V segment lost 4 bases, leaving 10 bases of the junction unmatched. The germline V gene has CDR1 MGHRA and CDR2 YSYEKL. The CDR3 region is CASSREPGLAAPYEQYF. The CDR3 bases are TGCGCCAGCAGCCGCGAACCGGGACTAGCGGCCCCCTACGAGCAGTACTTC.

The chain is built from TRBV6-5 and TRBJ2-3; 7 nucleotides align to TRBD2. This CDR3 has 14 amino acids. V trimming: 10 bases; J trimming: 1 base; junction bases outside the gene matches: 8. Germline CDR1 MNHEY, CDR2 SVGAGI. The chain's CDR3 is CATLRAGGTDTQYF. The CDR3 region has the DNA TGTGCCACTTTGAGGGCGGGGGGCACAGATACGCAGTATTTT.

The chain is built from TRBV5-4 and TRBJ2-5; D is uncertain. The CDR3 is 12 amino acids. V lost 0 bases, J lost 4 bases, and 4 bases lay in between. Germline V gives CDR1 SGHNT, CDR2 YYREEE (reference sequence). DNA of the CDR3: TGTGCCAGCAGCTTGGCGGGAGAGACCCAGTACTTC. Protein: CASSLAGETQYF.

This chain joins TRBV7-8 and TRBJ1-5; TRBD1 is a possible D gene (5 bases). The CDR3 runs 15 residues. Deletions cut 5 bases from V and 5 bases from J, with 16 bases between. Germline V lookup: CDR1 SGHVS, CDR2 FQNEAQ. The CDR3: CASSASGGYYQPQHF. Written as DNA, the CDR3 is TGTGCCAGCAGCGCGAGTGGGGGGTATTATCAGCCCCAGCATTTT.

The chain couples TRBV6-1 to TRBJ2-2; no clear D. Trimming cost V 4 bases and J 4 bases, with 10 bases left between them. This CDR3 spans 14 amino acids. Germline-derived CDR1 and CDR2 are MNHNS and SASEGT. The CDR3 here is CASSAEVGTGELFF. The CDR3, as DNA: TGTGCCAGCAGTGCCGAGGTAGGCACCGGGGAGCTGTTTTTT.

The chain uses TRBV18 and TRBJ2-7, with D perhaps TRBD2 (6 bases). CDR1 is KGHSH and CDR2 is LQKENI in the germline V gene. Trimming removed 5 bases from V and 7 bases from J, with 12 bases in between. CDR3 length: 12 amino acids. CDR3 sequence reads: CASSAGPREQYF. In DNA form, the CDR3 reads TGTGCCAGCTCAGCGGGACCGCGGGAGCAGTACTTC.

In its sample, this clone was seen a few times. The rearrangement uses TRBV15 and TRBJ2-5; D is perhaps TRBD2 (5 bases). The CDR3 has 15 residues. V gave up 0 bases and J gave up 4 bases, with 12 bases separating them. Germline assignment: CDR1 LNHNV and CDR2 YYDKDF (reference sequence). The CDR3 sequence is CATSRDRAEGETQYF. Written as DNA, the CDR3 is TGTGCCACCAGCAGAGATAGGGCAGAGGGAGAGACCCAGTACTTC.

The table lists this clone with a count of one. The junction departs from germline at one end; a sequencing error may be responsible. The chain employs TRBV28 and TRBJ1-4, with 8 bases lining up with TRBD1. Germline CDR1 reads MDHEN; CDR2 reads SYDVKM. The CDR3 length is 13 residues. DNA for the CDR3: TGTGCCACTAGGGGGACAGGTAATGGAAAACTGTTTTTT. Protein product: CATRGTGNGKLFF.

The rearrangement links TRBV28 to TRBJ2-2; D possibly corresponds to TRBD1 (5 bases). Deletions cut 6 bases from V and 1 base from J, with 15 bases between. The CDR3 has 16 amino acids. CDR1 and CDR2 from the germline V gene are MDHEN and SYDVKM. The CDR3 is CASSPHRFLNTGELFF. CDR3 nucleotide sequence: TGTGCCAGCAGCCCTCACAGGTTTTTGAACACCGGGGAGCTGTTTTTT.

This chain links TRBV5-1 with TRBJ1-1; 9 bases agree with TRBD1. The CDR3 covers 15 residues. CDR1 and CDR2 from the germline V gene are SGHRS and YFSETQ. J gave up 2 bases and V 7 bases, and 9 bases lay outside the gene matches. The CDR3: CASDSGTGSNTEAFF. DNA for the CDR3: TGCGCCAGCGATTCAGGGACAGGGAGTAACACTGAAGCTTTCTTT.

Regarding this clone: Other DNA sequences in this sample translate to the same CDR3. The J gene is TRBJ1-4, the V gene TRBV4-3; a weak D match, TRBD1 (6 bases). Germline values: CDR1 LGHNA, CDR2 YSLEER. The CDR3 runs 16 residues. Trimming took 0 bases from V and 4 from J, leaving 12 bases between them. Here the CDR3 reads CASSQDLGGGNEKLFF. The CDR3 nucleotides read TGCGCCAGCAGCCAAGATCTAGGGGGTGGTAATGAAAAACTGTTTTTT.

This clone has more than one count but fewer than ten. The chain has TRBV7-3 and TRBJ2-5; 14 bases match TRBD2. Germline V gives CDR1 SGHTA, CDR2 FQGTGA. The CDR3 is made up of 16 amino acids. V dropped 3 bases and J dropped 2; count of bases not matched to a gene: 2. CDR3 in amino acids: CASSLGTSGSQETQYF. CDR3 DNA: TGTGCCAGCAGCTTGGGGACTAGCGGGAGTCAAGAGACCCAGTACTTC.

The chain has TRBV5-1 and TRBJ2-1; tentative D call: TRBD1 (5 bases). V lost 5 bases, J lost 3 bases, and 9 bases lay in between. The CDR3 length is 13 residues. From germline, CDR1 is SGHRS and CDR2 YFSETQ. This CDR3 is CASSSQGYNEQFF. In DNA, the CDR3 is TGCGCCAGCAGTTCGCAGGGCTACAATGAGCAGTTCTTC.

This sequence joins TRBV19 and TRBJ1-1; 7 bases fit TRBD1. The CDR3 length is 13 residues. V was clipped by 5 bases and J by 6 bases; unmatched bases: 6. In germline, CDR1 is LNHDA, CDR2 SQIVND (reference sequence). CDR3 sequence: CASSLQGLAEAFF. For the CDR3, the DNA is TGTGCCAGTAGTCTACAGGGGCTCGCTGAAGCTTTCTTT.

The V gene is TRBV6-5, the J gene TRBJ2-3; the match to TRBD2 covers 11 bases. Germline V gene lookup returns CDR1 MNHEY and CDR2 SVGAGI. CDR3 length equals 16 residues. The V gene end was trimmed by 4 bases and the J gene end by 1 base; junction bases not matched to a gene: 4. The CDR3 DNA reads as TGTGCCAGCAGTTTAACGACTAGCGGGGGCACAGATACGCAGTATTTT. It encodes CASSLTTSGGTDTQYF.